Listed below are T cell receptor beta chains from one sample, sequenced in a study of T-cell memory formation after mild COVID-19. TCRdb fed the 5' RACE reads into MiXCR, producing one record per CDR3 protein. In the table there are some 450,000 distinct CDR3 sequences, approximately 19% of which are singletons. The specimen was PBMCs or a T cell subset sorted from them (not recorded which). These receptor sequences come from a man younger than 35 who had mild COVID-19 (a few samples of this study predate the infection). Cell type and time point are not known. Both conserved end residues are part of each CDR3. A D gene is named only where the DNA matches it firmly. Only some rows state a clone size, as once, few, many or a class for expanded clones.

d_gene	abundance	v_gene	j_gene	CDR3nt	CDR3aa
-	-	TRBV4-1	TRBJ2-1	TGCGCCAGCAGCCAACCCGACAGTAATGAGCAGTTCTTC	CASSQPDSNEQFF
TRBD1	few	TRBV7-3	TRBJ1-1	TGTGCCAGCAGCAATCCACAGGGGGGAAGTGAAGCTTTCTTT	CASSNPQGGSEAFF
-	few	TRBV4-1	TRBJ1-2	TGCGCCAGCAGCCAAGTAGTCAGGGAGGGGTATGGCTACACCTTC	CASSQVVREGYGYTF
TRBD1	few	TRBV7-2	TRBJ1-1	TGTGCCAGCAGCTTAGCGGGACAGATGAACACTGAAGCTTTCTTT	CASSLAGQMNTEAFF
-	few	TRBV11-2	TRBJ2-5	TGTGCCAGCAGCACCAGCCCGCTGGAGACCCAGTACTTC	CASSTSPLETQYF
-	many	TRBV12-3/TRBV12-4	TRBJ1-2	TGTGCCAGCAGTTCGGACAGCTATGGCTACACCTTC	CASSSDSYGYTF
-	-	TRBV30	TRBJ1-6	TGTGCCTGGAGCGGCGTTTCACCCCTCCACTTT	CAWSGVSPLHF
-	few	TRBV12-3/TRBV12-4	TRBJ2-3	TGTGCCAGCAGTCCCCGACTAGTTTGGTTAGCAGATACGCAGTATTTT	CASSPRLVWLADTQYF
-	few	TRBV4-1	TRBJ2-3	TGCGCCAGCAGCCACGCCGGAGGGGCAGATACGCAGTATTTT	CASSHAGGADTQYF
-	-	TRBV6-2/TRBV6-3	TRBJ2-3	TGTGCCAGCAGGCAGGGGAATACGCAGTATTTT	CASRQGNTQYF
-	-	TRBV9	TRBJ2-7	TGTGCCAGCAGCACCGAAGGGGTCGGGGAGCAGTACTTC	CASSTEGVGEQYF
-	-	TRBV29-1	TRBJ1-1	TGCAGCGTAGCGGCGGGGGGATTAGGCACTGAAGCTTTCTTT	CSVAAGGLGTEAFF
-	-	TRBV20-1	TRBJ2-5	TGCAGTGCTACGAGCCCCCCTTTTGGTACCCAGTACTTC	CSATSPPFGTQYF
-	-	TRBV4-2	TRBJ2-2	TGTGCCAGCCCCCTTTGGGGGGCCGGGGAGCTGTTTTTT	CASPLWGAGELFF
-	few	TRBV30	TRBJ1-3	TGTGCCTGGAGTGTTGTAGGGGCTGGAAACACCATATATTTT	CAWSVVGAGNTIYF
-	many	TRBV29-1	TRBJ1-2	TGCAGCCTAGCCGACAGTTTTGGCTACACCTTC	CSLADSFGYTF
-	few	TRBV9	TRBJ2-5	TGTGCCAGCAGCGTTGGGGTAGCAGAGCAAGAGACCCAGTACTTC	CASSVGVAEQETQYF
TRBD1	-	TRBV10-2	TRBJ2-5	TGCGCCAGCAGTGAGTCGTCTAGGACAGGGGGCGCGGAGACCCAGTACTTC	CASSESSRTGGAETQYF
-	few	TRBV7-2	TRBJ2-5	TGTGCCAGCAGCTTGATCTGGTCTCAAGAGACCCAGTACTTC	CASSLIWSQETQYF
TRBD2	-	TRBV6-5	TRBJ2-2	TGTGCCAGCAGTTACTCGAGGATAGCGGGCACCGGGGAGCTGTTTTTT	CASSYSRIAGTGELFF
-	many	TRBV7-3	TRBJ2-1	TGTGCCAGCAGCTTGACTCTGGCGGGGTACAATGAGCAGTTCTTC	CASSLTLAGYNEQFF
-	-	TRBV4-3	TRBJ2-3	TGCGCCAGCAGCCGAAGCGGCCAGGCCGGGGCAGATACGCAGTATTTT	CASSRSGQAGADTQYF
-	few	TRBV5-1	TRBJ1-5	TGCGCCAGCAGCCCTGGGGACGGAGGCAATCAGCCCCAGCATTTT	CASSPGDGGNQPQHF
TRBD2	few	TRBV7-9	TRBJ2-5	TGTGCCAGCAGCCGGAGGACGGGGGGACCTGGCGAGACCCAGTACTTC	CASSRRTGGPGETQYF
-	-	TRBV6-2/TRBV6-3	TRBJ1-2	TGTGCCAGCAGTTACCACGTGCTACAGAACTATGGCTACACCTTC	CASSYHVLQNYGYTF
-	-	TRBV9	TRBJ2-5	TGTGCCAGCAGCGTAGGGGAGGGGACAGTAGAGACCCAGTACTTC	CASSVGEGTVETQYF
-	-	TRBV7-3	TRBJ1-2	TGTGCCAGCAGCTCGGACGCGCGAGCCTACCCCCTCTTC	CASSSDARAYPLF
TRBD1	few	TRBV2	TRBJ2-7	TGTGCCAGCAGCGGGGACAGGGAGAACGAGCAGTACTTC	CASSGDRENEQYF
-	-	TRBV6-5	TRBJ1-1	TGTGCCAGCGTGCAGAGTCTGTCGAACACTGAAGCTTTCTTT	CASVQSLSNTEAFF
TRBD1	few	TRBV5-1	TRBJ2-2	TGCGCCAGCAGCTTGACCGGGACAGTCGCCGGGGAGCTGTTTTTT	CASSLTGTVAGELFF
-	-	TRBV12-3/TRBV12-4	TRBJ1-4	TGTGCCAGCAGTTTGATCGGGGGTCCTAGCGATAGTGAAAAACTGTTTTTT	CASSLIGGPSDSEKLFF
-	-	TRBV6-6	TRBJ2-1	TGTGCCAGCAGTTACTCGTGGGCCGGGATAAACGCGGATGAGCAGTTCTTC	CASSYSWAGINADEQFF
-	-	TRBV20-1	TRBJ2-3	TGCAGTGCCAGTGGGGGTCCCATCGGCACAGATACGCAGTATTTT	CSASGGPIGTDTQYF
TRBD2	few	TRBV28	TRBJ2-3	TGTGCCAGCAGTTACGGACTAGCGGGGGGGCCCACAGATACGCAGTATTTT	CASSYGLAGGPTDTQYF
-	few	TRBV27	TRBJ2-5	TGTGCCAGCCGACCCAGTCCGGGGCAAGAGACCCAGTACTTC	CASRPSPGQETQYF
TRBD1	few	TRBV10-3	TRBJ2-2	TGTGCCACAAATCAGGGGGCGCAAGGCGGGGAGCTGTTTTTT	CATNQGAQGGELFF
TRBD2	few	TRBV27	TRBJ2-1	TGTGCCAGCAGGACTAGCGGGGGGTCCCAGCAGTTCTTC	CASRTSGGSQQFF
TRBD1	many	TRBV7-2	TRBJ1-2	TGTGCCAGCAGTCCGACAGGGACCTATGGCTACACCTTC	CASSPTGTYGYTF
-	few	TRBV3-1	TRBJ1-1	TGTGCCAGCAGCCCCAGCGCGGGGGACACTGAAGCTTTCTTT	CASSPSAGDTEAFF
TRBD1	few	TRBV5-6	TRBJ1-1	TGTGCCAGCAGCTCAGTTAAACAGGGGGAAAAGAACACTGAAGCTTTCTTT	CASSSVKQGEKNTEAFF
TRBD1	many	TRBV12-3/TRBV12-4	TRBJ2-4	TGTGCCAGCAGTTTAAGAGTACAGGGGAGCAAAAACATTCAGTACTTC	CASSLRVQGSKNIQYF
-	few	TRBV5-1	TRBJ2-7	TGCGCCAGCAGTCTCCCGGGGGCACGGGAGCAGTACTTC	CASSLPGAREQYF
-	-	TRBV29-1	TRBJ1-3	TGCAGCGGGGAAATTGAGAAGGAGGGAAACACCATATATTTT	CSGEIEKEGNTIYF
TRBD1	-	TRBV6-2/TRBV6-3	TRBJ2-7	TGTGCCAGCACCGACAGGACAGGCCCACCCACCTACGAGCAGTACTTC	CASTDRTGPPTYEQYF
-	once	TRBV7-9	TRBJ1-6	TGTGCCAGCAGCTTAGCCCGGACCGAGTTTGGGGATAGCTCCTATAATTCACCCCTCCACTTT	CASSLARTEFGDSSYNSPLHF
TRBD1	few	TRBV4-3	TRBJ2-7	TGCGCCAGCAGCCAGGCCGGGACAGGAGACTACGAGCAGTACTTC	CASSQAGTGDYEQYF
-	-	TRBV5-1	TRBJ2-5	TGCGCCAGCAGCTTGGATGGACCTCGGCCGGTGGGGGGGCCGGGAGAGACCCAGTACTTC	CASSLDGPRPVGGPGETQYF
-	-	TRBV2	TRBJ1-6	TGTGCCAGCAGAACACCCGATTCACCCCTCCACTTT	CASRTPDSPLHF
-	many	TRBV9	TRBJ2-1	TGTGCCAGCTCCGTAGCAAATGAGCAGTTCTTC	CASSVANEQFF
-	-	TRBV11-2	TRBJ1-4	TGTGCCAGCAGCACCCTGACAGCAAAAAATGAAAAACTGTTTTTT	CASSTLTAKNEKLFF
TRBD2	few	TRBV11-1	TRBJ2-3	TGTGCCAGCAGCTCGGGACTAGTCAGCACAGATACGCAGTATTTT	CASSSGLVSTDTQYF
TRBD2	-	TRBV20-1	TRBJ2-2	TGCAGTGCTCTAGCGGGGGGGCCGAACACCGGGGAGCTGTTTTTT	CSALAGGPNTGELFF
-	-	TRBV9	TRBJ1-1	TGTGCCAGCAGCGATACCGGGACACCCTTGGGCACTGAAGCTTTCTTT	CASSDTGTPLGTEAFF
TRBD1	few	TRBV12-3/TRBV12-4	TRBJ1-2	TGTGCCAGCAGCCCCGGAGCAGGGGGCTGGAACTATGGCTACACCTTC	CASSPGAGGWNYGYTF
TRBD2	few	TRBV6-1	TRBJ2-3	TGTGCCAGCAGTGAAGCTACTAGCGGGGGGGCAGATACGCAGTATTTT	CASSEATSGGADTQYF
TRBD1	few	TRBV4-2	TRBJ1-5	TGTGCCAGCAGCTTCGACAGGGCTTTCGATCAGCCCCAGCATTTT	CASSFDRAFDQPQHF
TRBD1	-	TRBV4-1	TRBJ2-1	TGCGCCAGCAGCCGCACAGGGGGGGAGCAGTTCTTC	CASSRTGGEQFF
TRBD2	-	TRBV7-3	TRBJ2-3	TGTGCCAGCAGCTTAGACGGGAGGGCCGCAGATACGCAGTATTTT	CASSLDGRAADTQYF
-	-	TRBV11-3	TRBJ2-2	TGTGCCAGCTCGTCAGGAGTCACCGGGGAGCTGTTTTTT	CASSSGVTGELFF